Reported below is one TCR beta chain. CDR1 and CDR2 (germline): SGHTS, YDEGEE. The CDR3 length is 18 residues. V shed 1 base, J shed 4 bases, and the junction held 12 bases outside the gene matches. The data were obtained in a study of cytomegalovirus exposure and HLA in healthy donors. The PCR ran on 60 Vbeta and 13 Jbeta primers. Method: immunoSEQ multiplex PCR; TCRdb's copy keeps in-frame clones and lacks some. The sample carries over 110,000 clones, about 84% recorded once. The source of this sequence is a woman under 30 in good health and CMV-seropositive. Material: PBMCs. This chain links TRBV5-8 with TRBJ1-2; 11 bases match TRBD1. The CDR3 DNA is TGTGCCAGCAGCTTGCGCGGGACAGGGGGGAGTCGGGCCTATGGCTACACCTTC. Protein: CASSLRGTGGSRAYGYTF.